These 3 T cell receptor beta chains were all obtained from the same sample, sequenced in a study of T cell changes during pregnancy in multiple sclerosis. Some clones are missing from TCRdb's copy, which holds only in-frame ones; the method was immunoSEQ multiplex PCR. The sample carries about 70,000 clones, approximately 92% recorded once. The input for sequencing was peripheral blood, taken before pregnancy. These TCRs come from a female donor with multiple sclerosis, enrolled in a pregnancy study.

This clone was seen more than once but under ten times. Here the CDR3 reads CSVGRPGAEAFF. CDR3 coding DNA: TGCAGCGTTGGGCGGCCCGGGGCTGAAGCTTTCTTT. The chain joins TRBV29-1 to TRBJ1-1; D unclear. V was trimmed by 4 bases and J by 6 bases, leaving 12 bases between them. The CDR3 is 12 amino acids. CDR1 and CDR2 (germline): SQVTM, ANQGSEA.

This chain joins TRBV10-3 and TRBJ2-5; 10 positions agree with TRBD2. This CDR3 region has 16 residues. The germline V gene has CDR1 ENHRY and CDR2 SYGVKD. After removal of 4 bases from V and 4 bases from J, the junction contained 9 bases not matched to a gene. CDR3 sequence: CAISVGLAGESETQYF. The CDR3 nucleotides are TGTGCCATCAGTGTAGGTCTAGCGGGAGAATCAGAGACCCAGTACTTC.

The chain uses TRBV7-9 and TRBJ2-7; 7 nucleotides line up with TRBD2. Unmatched junction bases numbered 13, after V lost 5 bases and J lost 3 bases. The CDR3 has 16 amino acids. The germline V gene encodes CDR1 SEHNR and CDR2 FQNEAQ (reference sequence). The CDR3 nucleotides read TGTGCCAGCAGCCCCCCCGGCGGGGGAGATTTCTACGAGCAGTACTTC. It translates to CASSPPGGGDFYEQYF.